This T cell receptor (beta chain) was identified in a study of T cell responses to AZD1222 COVID-19 vaccine. Sequenced by immunoSEQ multiplex PCR; TCRdb stores in-frame clones only, minus some. Altogether some 170,000 clones are present, about 88% being singletons, with the ten largest covering 1.5% to 2%. Germline V gives CDR1 WNHNN, CDR2 SYGVQD (reference sequence). CDR3 length equals 16 residues. V was pared by 5 bases and J by 4 bases, with 11 bases of the junction left unmatched. This clonotype was sampled from an adult in good health. The sample here was peripheral blood, taken on day 0 of AZD1222 vaccination. The chain couples TRBV10-1 to TRBJ2-7; 10 bases are a match to TRBD1. This chain's CDR3 is CASSPNRRTGGYEQYF. DNA for the CDR3: TGCGCCAGCAGTCCAAACCGACGGACAGGGGGTTACGAGCAGTACTTC.